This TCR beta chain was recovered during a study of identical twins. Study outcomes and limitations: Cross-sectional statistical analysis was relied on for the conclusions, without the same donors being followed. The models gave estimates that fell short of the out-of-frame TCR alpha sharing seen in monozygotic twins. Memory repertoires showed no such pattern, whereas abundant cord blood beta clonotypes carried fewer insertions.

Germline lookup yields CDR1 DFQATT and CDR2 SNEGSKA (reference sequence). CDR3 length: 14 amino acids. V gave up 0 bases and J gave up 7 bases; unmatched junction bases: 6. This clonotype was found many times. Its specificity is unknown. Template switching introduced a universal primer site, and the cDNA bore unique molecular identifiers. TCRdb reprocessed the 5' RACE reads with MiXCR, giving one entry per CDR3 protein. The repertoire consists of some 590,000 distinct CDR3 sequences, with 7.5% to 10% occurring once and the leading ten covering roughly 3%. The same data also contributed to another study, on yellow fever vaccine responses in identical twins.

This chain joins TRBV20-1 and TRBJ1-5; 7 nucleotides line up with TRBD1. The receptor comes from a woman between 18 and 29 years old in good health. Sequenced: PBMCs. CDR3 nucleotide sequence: TGCAGTGCTAGAGATCACAGGGGTGGGCAGCCCCAGCATTTT. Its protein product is CSARDHRGGQPQHF.